The 11 T cell receptor beta chains below were found in one sample sequenced in a study of blood T cells in healthy people across ages. Using a J-beta primer mix together with a sample-barcoded 5' primer, a second PCR was run for about 6 to 11 cycles. Via MiXCR, TCRdb re-called the 5' RACE reads, giving one row per CDR3 protein. The table shows approximately 490,000 distinct CDR3 sequences, with 24% occurring only once. The sample also formed part of further work on T cells of mothers and their children.

Sample: blood. These receptors all come from a boy aged 5 to 17 in good health.

J is TRBJ1-2 and V is TRBV28, with 9 bases lining up with TRBD1. From germline, CDR1 is MDHEN and CDR2 SYDVKM. The V segment lost 4 bases and the J segment 4 bases; nucleotides outside the gene matches: 10. The CDR3 consists of 16 residues. The DNA of the CDR3 is TGTGCCAGCAGTTCACCCGGGACAGGGAAGGGCTATGGCTACACCTTC. Its translation is CASSSPGTGKGYGYTF.

The rearrangement links TRBV7-9 to TRBJ2-5; no definite D call. This CDR3 contains 12 residues. Trimming shortened V by 4 bases and J by 11 bases, and 14 bases separated the two germline ends. Looked up from germline, CDR1 is SEHNR and CDR2 is FQNEAQ (reference sequence). CDR3 nucleotide sequence: TGTGCCAGCAGCTCTTCCGTCGAGGAGCAGTACTTC. Residues: CASSSSVEEQYF.

V is TRBV6-5 and J is TRBJ2-3; D remains ambiguous. The CDR3 is 18 residues long. Germline V CDR1 and CDR2: MNHEY, SVGAGI. The ends were cut back, 0 bases at V and 3 bases at J, with 19 bases in the middle. CDR3 region: CASSYSMLTLGDTDTQYF. The CDR3 DNA reads as TGTGCCAGCAGTTACTCGATGTTAACTCTTGGAGATACAGATACGCAGTATTTT.

This clonotype was observed a few times. The chain is built from TRBV4-1 and TRBJ2-4; D call uncertain. Trimming took 0 bases from V and 7 from J, leaving 7 bases between them. Germline V gene lookup returns CDR1 MGHRA and CDR2 YSYEKL. This CDR3 is 13 amino acids long. DNA of the CDR3: TGCGCCAGCAGCCAAGAAGGTATGAACATTCAGTACTTC. Translating it yields CASSQEGMNIQYF.

This clonotype showed up just a few times. This chain joins TRBV7-2 and TRBJ2-5; 10 bases are shared with TRBD2. The junction had 8 bases not matched to a gene; V was cut back by 0 bases and J by 4 bases. The CDR3 has 17 amino acids. The germline V gene encodes CDR1 SGHTA and CDR2 FQGNSA. CDR3 sequence reads: CASSLAETSGLSETQYF. The CDR3 DNA reads TGTGCCAGCAGCTTAGCTGAGACTAGCGGGTTATCAGAGACCCAGTACTTC.

V is TRBV5-5 and J is TRBJ1-2; possibly TRBD1 for D (5 bases). The CDR3 loop spans 12 amino acids. In germline, CDR1 is SGHKS, CDR2 YYEKEE (reference sequence). V was cut by 2 bases and J by 9 bases, with 11 bases left in between. This chain's CDR3 is CASSFDGGRYTF. DNA for the CDR3: TGTGCCAGCAGCTTTGATGGGGGACGCTACACCTTC.

The genes are TRBV28 and TRBJ1-4; D not certain. This CDR3 is 15 amino acids long. Germline V gives CDR1 MDHEN, CDR2 SYDVKM. V was shortened by 4 bases and J by 0 bases, with 9 bases between the two germline ends. The CDR3 protein is CASSSPMTTNEKLFF. CDR3 coding DNA: TGTGCCAGCAGTTCCCCGATGACAACTAATGAAAAACTGTTTTTT.

The J gene is TRBJ2-7, the V gene TRBV7-8; D may be TRBD1 (5 bases). In germline, CDR1 is SGHVS, CDR2 FQNEAQ. CDR3 length: 16 residues. V was clipped by 0 bases and J by 0 bases, with 12 bases between them. The CDR3 spells CASSLAGEDLSYEQYF. CDR3 sequence (DNA): TGTGCCAGCAGCTTAGCAGGGGAAGATCTCTCCTACGAGCAGTACTTC.

J is TRBJ2-1 and V is TRBV7-8; D is perhaps TRBD2 (5 bases). Trimming removed 0 bases from V and 6 bases from J, with 6 bases in between. Germline assignment: CDR1 SGHVS and CDR2 FQNEAQ. The CDR3 is made up of 13 amino acids. The CDR3 reads CASSLAGSNEQFF. CDR3 nucleotide sequence: TGTGCCAGCAGCTTAGCGGGGAGCAATGAGCAGTTCTTC.

The V and J genes are TRBV12-5 and TRBJ2-3; 10 nucleotides line up with TRBD2. J was trimmed by 4 bases and V by 1 base; bases with no gene match: 17. Germline V gene sequence: CDR1 LGHNT, CDR2 FRNRAP. The length of the CDR3 is 20 residues. The CDR3 here is CASGLEVLAGTHVRSDTQYF. In DNA, the CDR3 is TGTGCTAGTGGTTTGGAAGTACTAGCGGGGACTCATGTAAGATCAGATACGCAGTATTTT.

This clonotype was detected only a few times. In nucleotides, the CDR3 is TGTGCCAGCAGCTTAGTCGGTGGATACACTGAAGCTTTCTTT. Translated, it gives CASSLVGGYTEAFF. The J gene is TRBJ1-1, the V gene TRBV7-8, with no clear D. Germline V gene sequence: CDR1 SGHVS, CDR2 FQNEAQ. The CDR3 has 14 residues. V lost 1 base to trimming and J lost 3 bases, with 9 bases between them.